This record looks at one T cell receptor (beta chain) sequence and its context. This clone was seen only a few times. The antigen it binds to is not known. No quality values exist for individual bases; no much larger clone is one base distant. These data belong to a study of beta chain features in type 1 diabetes (dated 2018 in TCRdb). A note on the overall study: No differences in mean age, gender distribution, total cell number or subset yield were found between patients and healthy donors. A total of approximately 100,000,000 sorted cells were examined across all samples, and the number of cells per subset was strongly correlated with RNA yield. In the study, recently diagnosed type 1 diabetes patients and matched healthy donors were compared on the TCRB repertoires of their sorted circulating CD4+ T cell subsets. Naive and central memory subsets were obtained from all 30 or so donors, but regulatory and stem cell-like memory subsets were isolated from only 8 patients and roughly eight healthy donors. The paper's findings and limits, for the study overall: Naive, central memory and regulatory TCRB repertoires appeared more similar among patients than among healthy donors. PCR might favor shorter templates, but patient and control samples were amplified and corrected together, so any skew would affect both groups equally. Because the HLA sub-analyses included only small numbers of individuals, any influence of HLA type on TCRB rearrangement was left unresolved. In all four CD4+ subsets, TCRB CDR3 length was moderately but significantly shorter in type 1 diabetes patients. Because cDNA was sequenced instead of genomic DNA, activated cells with high expression could be over-represented, although the groups did not differ in activation or CD3 levels. At VDJ recombination sites, patients with type 1 diabetes made fewer insertions and deleted more nucleotides, a pattern implying thymic rearrangement abnormalities.

From the cysteine through the phenylalanine, the CDR3 covers 11 amino acids. Only CDR3 DNA remains: 33 bases, in frame from the first base. V drops 4 bases and J drops 2 bases, leaving 1 base in between. From a lookup of the germline V gene (reference sequence), CDR1 and CDR2 are LNHDA and SQIVND. The entire isolated RNA was reverse transcribed using the High Capacity cDNA Reverse Transcription Kit, and thus expressed TCRB transcripts were sequenced. Deep immunoSEQ sequencing was applied to naive, central memory and regulatory T cell samples, giving an average of about 3.8 million total reads per sample. Sorted cells were lysed in RLT buffer, and RNA was extracted using DNase-treated RNeasy Micro or Mini kits according to cell number. Each cell subset was processed separately to prevent cross-contamination, with patient and healthy donor samples processed together. The immunoSEQ multiplex PCR was used to amplify TCRB sequences from cDNA, yielding 87-bp fragments that span the CDR3 region. The amplicons were sequenced using the Illumina HiSeq platform. The authors' pipeline ran thus. PCR bias was computationally corrected using synthetic template baselines, reads within Hamming distance 2 were collapsed, and singletons that could not be merged were discarded. Reads were aligned to IMGT to assign V, D and J genes, CDR3 length, and insertions or deletions at six rearrangement sites. Within each subset, clonotype counts were normalized to sorted cell number, after which true diversity and Gini coefficients were computed with the tcR R package. The overlap coefficient, calculated on TCRB nucleotide sequences, was used to quantify repertoire sharing. Out-of-frame TCRB sequences from naive cells were analyzed as a proxy for the pre-selection repertoire. As stored in TCRdb, this immuneACCESS dataset retains in-frame rearrangements with V and J assigned. A fraction of the clones does not appear; measured against another copy, unresolved V genes explain less than half of the discrepancy, and the remainder lacks a known reason. That table is the source of V, J and clone size, and D and trimming were worked out from the DNA. In this sample the table shows fewer than 900,000 clones, about a sixth of which occur a single time. The ten top clones hold about 0.02% of the sample.

A single peripheral blood draw of 95 to 150 mL on average was collected from each donor into heparinised tubes. Using a panel that included CD45RO, CCR7, CD25, CD127, CD95 and CD27, naive, central memory, regulatory and stem cell-like memory CD4+ T cells were sorted on a BD FACSAria II. Purity was above 98% for every sorted population. PBMCs were isolated right away by Lymphoprep density gradient centrifugation and were stained directly, without culture. So that batch effects would be minimized, each experiment stained and sorted samples in pairs, pairing one healthy donor with one patient. Recombination linked TRBV19 to TRBJ2-3; no D segment can be confidently identified. Material for sequencing was naive CD4+ T cells from blood. This specimen's cell subset or site label, per the study, means: true naive CD4+ T cells. The source of this sequence is a young woman in good health. The base sequence is TGTGCCAGTAGTACCACAGATACGCAGTATTTT. Translation gives CASSTTDTQYF.